This T cell receptor beta chain came from a study of CD8 T cells in ankylosing spondylitis. Germline V gene data show CDR1 as KGHDR and CDR2 as SFDVKD. This CDR3 has 14 residues. V lost 2 bases and J lost 9; bases outside the gene matches: 5. To note about this clonotype: The antigen is not known.

Broader study findings: Significant enrichment of disease-linked clones was reported in matched ankylosing spondylitis synovial fluid. Ankylosing spondylitis blood appeared to carry a characteristic TCR beta motif of roughly eight highly homologous variants.

Preparation of TCR beta libraries was done by quantitative 5'-RACE with molecular barcodes. TCRdb ran MiXCR on the 5' RACE reads and lists one entry per CDR3 protein. The sample holds 100,000 or so distinct CDR3 sequences, roughly 9% seen once. V gene TRBV24-1 combines with J gene TRBJ2-1, with 8 positions matching TRBD1. This TCR derives from a male donor with ankylosing spondylitis. Sample: blood, either unsorted or a sorted T cell fraction (not recorded which). The chain's CDR3 is CATSDSGTGFEQFF. CDR3 nucleotides: TGTGCCACCAGTGATTCCGGGACAGGCTTTGAGCAGTTCTTC.